This section outlines one T cell receptor beta chain sequence together with its context. Here immunoSEQ multiplex PCR was the method, and the copy in TCRdb shows in-frame clones only, minus some. The profile covers around 130,000 clones, with around 93% appearing a single time and roughly 6.2% taken by the ten largest. This entry belongs to a study of T cell changes during pregnancy in multiple sclerosis. The V and J ends lost 2 bases and 6 bases, in that order; junction bases with no gene match: 10. The CDR3 loop spans 15 amino acids. Germline CDR1 is SGHNT and CDR2 is YYREEE (reference sequence). The chain has TRBV5-4 and TRBJ2-7; 8 bases are shared with TRBD2. The TCR comes from a female donor with multiple sclerosis, enrolled in a pregnancy study. Sequenced here: peripheral blood, sampled before pregnancy. CDR3 sequence reads: CASSFGSSGLVEQYF. CDR3 coding DNA: TGTGCCAGCAGCTTCGGGTCTAGCGGGTTAGTCGAGCAGTACTTC. Looking up the rest from reference TRBV5-4 and TRBJ2-7 gives the full variable domain: ETGVTQSPTHLIKTRGQQVTLRCSSQSGHNTVSWYQQALGQGPQFIFQYYREEENGRGNFPPRFSGLQFPNYSSELNVNALELDDSALYLCASSFGSSGLVEQYFGPGTRLTVT.